Shown below are 26 T cell receptor beta chains from a single sample sequenced in a study of CD8 T cells in Susac syndrome. A quantity of about 0.45 to 1 ug RNA underwent reverse transcription using random hexamers. TCRdb reprocessed the immunoSEQ multiplex PCR reads with MiXCR, giving one entry per CDR3 protein. The table lists over 150,000 distinct CDR3 sequences, roughly 94% of them singletons. Sequencing was performed on CD4+ T cells from PBMCs. These TCRs come from a human donor with Susac syndrome.

V gene TRBV4-2 combines with J gene TRBJ2-1; the match to TRBD2 covers 11 bases. The germline gives CDR1 LGHNA, CDR2 YNFKEQ. The CDR3 extends over 17 amino acids. Trimming removed 1 base from V and 7 bases from J; junction bases left unmatched: 9. CDR3 nucleotides: TGTGCCAGCAGCCAAGCCCGCGGGGCTAGCGGGAGGAATGAGCAGTTCTTC. Its protein product is CASSQARGASGRNEQFF.

The chain combines TRBV7-9 with TRBJ1-3, with a tentative D call TRBD1 (5 bases). CDR1 and CDR2 (germline): SEHNR, FQNEAQ (reference sequence). Trimming cost V 1 base and J 0 bases, with 10 bases left between them. CDR3 length equals 16 residues. The CDR3 bases are TGTGCCAGCAGCTTAGGCGGGGCAGTCTCTGGAAACACCATATATTTT. Protein: CASSLGGAVSGNTIYF.

This chain uses TRBV20-1 with TRBJ2-7; no firm D call. The germline gives CDR1 DFQATT, CDR2 SNEGSKA (reference sequence). This CDR3 is 13 amino acids long. V shed 0 bases and J shed 5 bases, with 11 bases lying between them. This chain's CDR3 is CSAREINGDEQYF. The CDR3 nucleotides are TGCAGTGCTAGAGAAATCAACGGCGACGAGCAGTACTTC.

The chain uses TRBV9 and TRBJ2-7; no clear D. Germline assignment: CDR1 SGDLS and CDR2 YYNGEE. With 0 bases removed from V and 0 bases from J, the gap between germline ends came to 16 bases. There are 17 residues in the CDR3. This CDR3 is CASSVARHIPYSYEQYF. The CDR3 DNA reads as TGTGCCAGCAGCGTAGCTCGTCATATACCATACTCCTACGAGCAGTACTTC.

This clonotype was recorded once. The CDR3 DNA reads as TGTGCCATCCGGGGACGCCCAAGCTCCTACGAGCAGTACTTC. This translates into CAIRGRPSSYEQYF. V usage is TRBV6-2 or TRBV6-3 and J usage is TRBJ2-7, with D perhaps assigned TRBD1 or TRBD2 (5 bases each). Germline V gene lookup returns CDR1 MNHEY and CDR2 SVGEGT. The CDR3 covers 14 residues. V shed 10 bases and J shed 0 bases, with 16 bases lying between them.

The V and J genes are TRBV30 and TRBJ2-1; 10 nucleotides align to TRBD2. The CDR3 covers 17 residues. With V trimmed by 3 bases and J by 2 bases, 10 bases remained unmatched. Per the germline V gene, CDR1 is GTSNPN and CDR2 is SVGIG (reference sequence). The CDR3 DNA is TGTGCCTGGAGAGGTACTAGCGGGATGGTTGCCTACAATGAGCAGTTCTTC. It encodes CAWRGTSGMVAYNEQFF.

CDR3 region: CASSRTSTGETQYF. CDR3 nucleotide sequence: TGTGCCAGCAGCCGAACGTCCACGGGGGAGACCCAGTACTTC. This chain links TRBV3-1 with TRBJ2-5; D might be TRBD2 (5 bases). The V end was cut by 4 bases, the J end by 5 bases, with 14 bases between. Germline values: CDR1 LGHDT, CDR2 YNNKEL (reference sequence). The CDR3 has 14 residues.

The V and J genes are TRBV19 and TRBJ2-5; weak D call: TRBD2 (5 bases). The V end was cut by 5 bases, the J end by 1 base, with 14 bases between. This CDR3 is built from 15 residues. The germline V gene has CDR1 LNHDA and CDR2 SQIVND (reference sequence). CDR3 coding DNA: TGTGCCAGTAGTGTCACTAGTCTGGGCCAAGAGACCCAGTACTTC. This sequence encodes CASSVTSLGQETQYF. Combining the CDR3 with reference TRBV19 and TRBJ2-5 gives the whole variable domain DGGITQSPKYLFRKEGQNVTLSCEQNLNHDAMYWYRQDPGQGLRLIYYSQIVNDFQKGDIAEGYSVSREKKESFPLTVTSAQKNPTAFYLCASSVTSLGQETQYFGPGTRLLVL.

The V call is TRBV30, the J call TRBJ1-4, with unresolved D. V lost 2 bases and J lost 0, with 7 bases in between. The CDR3 runs to 14 residues. The germline gives CDR1 GTSNPN, CDR2 SVGIG (reference sequence). As DNA, the CDR3 is TGTGCCTGGAGTATCAGAGCAACTAATGAAAAACTGTTTTTT. It yields the protein CAWSIRATNEKLFF.

V and J are TRBV30 and TRBJ1-6, with no clear D. CDR1 and CDR2 from the germline V gene are GTSNPN and SVGIG (reference sequence). With 7 bases removed from V and 4 bases from J, the gap between germline ends came to 11 bases. The CDR3 is 13 residues long. This CDR3 is CASRPMYNSPLHF. CDR3 nucleotides: TGTGCCTCCAGGCCAATGTATAATTCACCCCTCCACTTT.

The CDR3 DNA reads as TGCAGCGTTGAAAGACTAGCGGGATTCTACAATGAGCAGTTCTTC. Translated: CSVERLAGFYNEQFF. The rearrangement links TRBV29-1 to TRBJ2-1; 11 nucleotides align to TRBD2. CDR1 is SQVTM, CDR2 ANQGSEA, per germline. V gave up 2 bases and J gave up 3 bases; unmatched junction bases: 3. This CDR3 contains 15 residues.

This chain uses TRBV20-1 with TRBJ2-7; 8 nucleotides align to TRBD2. Germline V lookup: CDR1 DFQATT, CDR2 SNEGSKA (reference sequence). V lost 6 bases and J lost 3; bases outside the gene matches: 10. This CDR3 region has 14 residues. The CDR3 nucleotides read TGCAGTGCCGGAACGACTAGCGCAAACTACGAGCAGTACTTC. Translated, it gives CSAGTTSANYEQYF.

V and J are TRBV29-1 and TRBJ2-3; TRBD2 matches at 8 bases. Germline lookup yields CDR1 SQVTM and CDR2 ANQGSEA. J gave up 5 bases and V 2 bases, and 9 bases lay outside the gene matches. CDR3 length: 15 residues. The CDR3 spells CSVENLGTRGDTQYF. The CDR3 DNA follows: TGCAGCGTTGAAAACCTCGGGACTAGAGGAGATACGCAGTATTTT.

The chain couples TRBV7-8 to TRBJ1-1; 9 bases fit TRBD1. Germline assignment: CDR1 SGHVS and CDR2 FQNEAQ. The trim removed 5 bases at V and 6 bases at J, leaving 10 bases unmatched. The CDR3 spans 15 residues. This CDR3 reads CASSRPQGAVAEAFF. The CDR3 DNA follows: TGTGCCAGCAGCCGGCCACAGGGGGCGGTGGCTGAAGCTTTCTTT. The entire variable domain, with the rest obtained from reference TRBV7-8 and TRBJ1-1, is as follows: GAGVSQSPRYKVAKRGQDVALRCDPISGHVSLFWYQQALGQGPEFLTYFQNEAQLDKSGLPSDRFFAERPEGSVSTLKIQRTQQEDSAVYLCASSRPQGAVAEAFFGQGTRLTVV.

This sequence joins TRBV7-9 and TRBJ1-6; tentative D call: TRBD1 (5 bases). The CDR3 loop spans 15 amino acids. Per the germline V gene, CDR1 is SEHNR and CDR2 is FQNEAQ (reference sequence). V was cut by 3 bases and J by 7 bases, with 13 bases left in between. The CDR3 sequence is CASSFGREGNSPLHF. As DNA, the CDR3 is TGTGCCAGCAGCTTCGGGCGCGAGGGGAATTCACCCCTCCACTTT.

The rearrangement links TRBV15 to TRBJ2-7, with a possible D match to TRBD2 (6 bases). The CDR3 totals 13 residues. V was clipped by 6 bases and J by 0 bases, with 9 bases between them. Germline V gives CDR1 LNHNV, CDR2 YYDKDF (reference sequence). The chain's CDR3 is CATRGGISYEQYF. The CDR3, as DNA: TGTGCCACCAGAGGAGGGATCTCCTACGAGCAGTACTTC.

This clonotype came up once. V and J are TRBV30 and TRBJ2-1; 9 bases map to TRBD2. Trimming took 4 bases from V and 4 from J; bases not matched to a gene: 8. The CDR3 extends over 15 amino acids. The V gene's germline CDR1 is GTSNPN and CDR2 SVGIG (reference sequence). DNA for the CDR3: TGTGCCTGGACTCTGACTAGCGGACTTTACAATGAGCAGTTCTTC. Protein product: CAWTLTSGLYNEQFF.

J is TRBJ2-5 and V is TRBV20-1; 12 nucleotides match TRBD2. The germline V gene has CDR1 DFQATT and CDR2 SNEGSKA (reference sequence). The CDR3 is 14 residues long. V lost 5 bases and J lost 6; bases outside the gene matches: 7. The CDR3 coding sequence is TGCAGTGCTTCGACTAGCGGGAGCACAAAGACCCAGTACTTC. Encoded protein: CSASTSGSTKTQYF.

The V call is TRBV30, the J call TRBJ2-7, with D uncertain. The V end was cut by 4 bases, the J end by 1 base, with 8 bases between. CDR1 is GTSNPN and CDR2 is SVGIG in the germline V gene (reference sequence). The CDR3 has 12 amino acids. The CDR3 DNA sequence: TGTGCCTGGAATGGTGGGTCCTACGAGCAGTACTTC. This encodes CAWNGGSYEQYF.

The rearrangement links TRBV20-1 to TRBJ2-5; D remains ambiguous. V lost 3 bases to trimming and J lost 1 base, with 12 bases between them. Germline assignment: CDR1 DFQATT and CDR2 SNEGSKA (reference sequence). The CDR3 consists of 14 residues. CDR3 region: CSARGEAIQETQYF. The CDR3 coding sequence is TGCAGTGCTAGGGGTGAGGCGATCCAAGAGACCCAGTACTTC.

The chain links TRBV9 to TRBJ2-1; 11 bases map to TRBD2. Losses at the gene ends were 0 bases for V and 9 bases for J; bases not matched to a gene: 14. Germline V gene data show CDR1 as SGDLS and CDR2 as YYNGEE. This CDR3 spans 18 amino acids. CDR3 DNA sequence: TGTGCCAGCAGCGTAGGGGTCTTCGTAGCGGGAGGGCCGGGTGAGCAGTTCTTC. It yields the protein CASSVGVFVAGGPGEQFF. Based on the CDR3 plus reference TRBV9 and TRBJ2-1, the full variable domain is DSGVTQTPKHLITATGQRVTLRCSPRSGDLSVYWYQQSLDQGLQFLIQYYNGEERAKGNILERFSAQQFPDLHSELNLSSLELGDSALYFCASSVGVFVAGGPGEQFFGPGTRLTVL.

In its sample, this clonotype was seen once. This chain joins TRBV15 and TRBJ1-5; D ambiguous. The CDR3 sequence is 15 residues long. CDR1 and CDR2 from the germline V gene are LNHNV and YYDKDF (reference sequence). Trimming shortened V by 0 bases and J by 3 bases, and 9 bases separated the two germline ends. CDR3 residues: CATSRDKGTNQPQHF. The CDR3 nucleotides are TGTGCCACCAGCAGAGATAAAGGTACCAATCAGCCCCAGCATTTT.

The V and J genes are TRBV4-3 and TRBJ2-7, with unresolved D. CDR1 and CDR2 from the germline V gene are LGHNA and YSLEER. The V gene lost 0 bases and the J gene lost 2 bases, with 20 bases spanning the gap. The length of the CDR3 is 18 residues. CDR3 in DNA: TGCGCCAGCAGCCAAGATTGGGGTGGCGTGGGCGTACCCTACGAGCAGTACTTC. Its translation is CASSQDWGGVGVPYEQYF.

The chain employs TRBV4-1 and TRBJ2-3; 12 nucleotides agree with TRBD2. This CDR3 contains 20 residues. Germline V gives CDR1 MGHRA, CDR2 YSYEKL. The V gene end was trimmed by 1 base and the J gene end by 3 bases; junction bases not matched to a gene: 14. The CDR3 region has the DNA TGCGCCAGCAGCCAAGGGTTTTTTCCCCCCGGGACTAGCGGGACAGATACGCAGTATTTT. Protein product: CASSQGFFPPGTSGTDTQYF.

The chain is built from TRBV4-2 and TRBJ2-5; 15 bases are shared with TRBD2. The length of the CDR3 is 19 residues. V trimming: 2 bases; J trimming: 0 bases; junction bases outside the gene matches: 7. From germline, CDR1 is LGHNA and CDR2 YNFKEQ. CDR3 loop: CASSQPTGLAGGHQETQYF. The CDR3 DNA reads as TGTGCCAGCAGCCAACCGACGGGACTAGCGGGGGGCCACCAAGAGACCCAGTACTTC.

V is TRBV7-9 and J is TRBJ1-2; TRBD1 matches 7 bases. CDR1 is SEHNR, CDR2 FQNEAQ, per germline (reference sequence). The junction had 8 bases not matched to a gene; V was cut back by 1 base and J by 3 bases. The CDR3 covers 16 residues. CDR3 DNA sequence: TGTGCCAGCAGCTTAGAGCATACCGGGACAGACTATGGCTACACCTTC. As protein: CASSLEHTGTDYGYTF.